This T cell receptor (beta chain) was captured by sequencing in a study of blood T cells in healthy people across ages. Whole-study results and caveats: Per-million-T-cell TCR beta diversity fell roughly linearly with age. Since the PBMCs were unsorted, naive and antigen-experienced cells could not be conclusively compared. Long-lived donors carried more naive CD4+ cells and greater diversity than aged donors.

V gave up 1 base and J gave up 4 bases; unmatched junction bases: 7. The CDR3 loop spans 16 amino acids. Germline V gene lookup returns CDR1 SGHTA and CDR2 FQGTGA. The authors ran a second PCR of 7 to 11 cycles using a sample-barcoded 5' primer and a J-beta primer mix. TCRdb re-called the 5' RACE reads with MiXCR, one entry per CDR3 protein. The sample yields approximately 800,000 distinct CDR3 sequences, around 36% seen once. Comments on this clonotype: What it binds is unknown.

This chain connects TRBV7-3 to TRBJ2-3, with 8 bases lining up with TRBD2. This receptor was identified in a man younger than 35 in good health. Sample: blood. In nucleotides, the CDR3 is TGTGCCAGCAGCTTAATAGGCGGGGGGCCCGCAGATACGCAGTATTTT. This gives the protein CASSLIGGGPADTQYF.